The 25 T cell receptor beta chains in this list originate from one sample, sequenced in a study of blood T cell repertoires in COVID-19 (dated by TCRdb to 2020 to 2021). Library prep was done by the immunoSEQ multiplex PCR assay. Sourced from immuneACCESS, this table was stored by TCRdb with only in-frame sequences that have V and J called. A share of the clones is absent; for the studies checked, an unresolved V gene accounts for under half, and the remainder has no known explanation. Present in this sample are 9,500 to 15,000 clones, over 60% of which were seen just once. The ten most abundant clones make up roughly 9.1% of the sample. Sequencing was carried out using peripheral blood. The source of these receptors is a man between 60 and 75 years old with COVID-19, enrolled during active disease.

The V call is TRBV14, the J call TRBJ2-7; tentative D call: TRBD2 (5 bases). This CDR3 spans 16 amino acids. Trimming took off 0 bases at V and 3 bases at J, with 15 bases between the two ends. Germline V gene lookup returns CDR1 SGHDN and CDR2 FVKESK. CDR3 amino acids: CASSQDPGRGGYEQYF. The DNA for the CDR3 is TGTGCCAGCAGCCAAGACCCGGGGAGAGGAGGCTACGAGCAGTACTTC.

The rearrangement uses TRBV11-2 and TRBJ2-7; perhaps TRBD1 as D (6 bases). This CDR3 is 14 amino acids long. Trimming stripped 5 bases from V and 4 bases from J, with 15 bases between. CDR1 is SGHAT, CDR2 FQNNGV, per germline. CDR3 nucleotides: TGTGCCAGCAGCCTTTGGGACCAGGGGTACGAGCAGTACGTC. As protein: CASSLWDQGYEQYV.

This chain joins TRBV5-5 and TRBJ1-4; tentatively, D is TRBD1 (6 bases). Trimming took 0 bases from V and 7 from J, leaving 13 bases between them. The germline V gene has CDR1 SGHKS and CDR2 YYEKEE (reference sequence). The CDR3 consists of 15 residues. Here the CDR3 reads CASSLAGGAREKLFF. The CDR3 nucleotides read TGTGCCAGCAGCTTGGCGGGGGGGGCGCGTGAAAAACTGTTTTTT.

The chain joins TRBV7-9 to TRBJ1-2; 8 positions agree with TRBD1. V dropped 5 bases and J dropped 8; count of bases not matched to a gene: 16. Germline V gene data show CDR1 as SEHNR and CDR2 as FQNEAQ (reference sequence). The CDR3 is made up of 16 amino acids. Written as DNA, the CDR3 is TGTGCCAGCAGCCTCCTGACAGGGGCCATTTTCCGGGGCTACACCTTC. Its protein product is CASSLLTGAIFRGYTF.

The genes are TRBV18 and TRBJ1-1; a weak D match, TRBD1 (5 bases). The CDR3 totals 17 residues. In germline, CDR1 is KGHSH, CDR2 LQKENI. V lost 2 bases, J lost 0 bases, and 16 bases lay in between. The DNA for the CDR3 is TGTGCCAGCTCACCAGATGGGGGGTATAGCATGAACACTGAAGCTTTCTTT. Translation: CASSPDGGYSMNTEAFF.

The genes are TRBV5-1 and TRBJ2-7; 7 bases match TRBD1. The V gene end was trimmed by 4 bases and the J gene end by 6 bases; junction bases not matched to a gene: 7. In germline, CDR1 is SGHRS, CDR2 YFSETQ. This CDR3 is built from 13 residues. The CDR3 loop is CASSPNDRAEQYV. The CDR3 DNA reads TGCGCCAGCAGCCCAAACGACAGGGCCGAGCAGTACGTC.

The V call is TRBV4-1, the J call TRBJ1-4, with no clear D. The CDR3 loop spans 15 amino acids. CDR1 is MGHRA and CDR2 is YSYEKL in the germline V gene. Trimming pared 1 base from V and 4 bases from J, leaving 10 bases between. CDR3 DNA: TGCGCCAGCAGCCAAGTGGCCAGTCTTAATGAAAAACTGTTTTTT. Encoded protein: CASSQVASLNEKLFF.

In its sample, this clone was seen once. The chain uses TRBV19 and TRBJ1-1; no firm D call. CDR1 is LNHDA and CDR2 is SQIVND in the germline V gene (reference sequence). V dropped 3 bases and J dropped 5 bases, with 13 bases sitting between them. The CDR3 length is 14 residues. CDR3 region: CASSIRVSRTEAFF. The CDR3 bases are TGTGCCAGTAGTATCAGAGTCTCGCGGACTGAAGCTTTCTTT.

The CDR3 bases are TGTGCCAGCAGCGAACGTTCCCTCGGGATCGCTTTCTTT. It translates to CASSERSLGIAFF. The genes are TRBV11-3 and TRBJ1-1; D gene unclear. The CDR3 spans 13 residues. Germline CDR1 reads SGHNT; CDR2 reads YENEEA. Trimming removed 5 bases from V and 11 bases from J, with 18 bases in between.

The V and J genes are TRBV27 and TRBJ1-1, with 8 bases identical to TRBD1. From germline, CDR1 is MNHEY and CDR2 SMNVEV (reference sequence). V lost 1 base, J lost 4 bases, and 5 bases stayed unmatched. The length of the CDR3 is 15 residues. The CDR3 loop is CASSLWAGGFTEAFF. In DNA form, the CDR3 reads TGTGCCAGCAGTTTATGGGCAGGGGGCTTCACTGAAGCTTTCTTT.

By share of the sample, this clone is medium-sized. The chain combines TRBV19 with TRBJ2-7, with 12 bases fitting TRBD2. V was clipped by 11 bases and J by 3 bases; unmatched bases: 11. Per the germline V gene, CDR1 is LNHDA and CDR2 is SQIVND (reference sequence). The CDR3 has 15 amino acids. The DNA of the CDR3 is TGTGCCCCTGGGGCTAGCGGGGGGGCCCACTACGAGCAGTACTTC. This codes for CAPGASGGAHYEQYF. The entire variable domain, with the rest obtained from reference TRBV19 and TRBJ2-7, is as follows: DGGITQSPKYLFRKEGQNVTLSCEQNLNHDAMYWYRQDPGQGLRLIYYSQIVNDFQKGDIAEGYSVSREKKESFPLTVTSAQKNPTAFYLCAPGASGGAHYEQYFGPGTRLTVT.

The V and J genes are TRBV6-1 and TRBJ1-3; D is undetermined. The CDR3 covers 14 residues. The germline V and J ends were trimmed by 2 bases and 0 bases, with 5 bases remaining between them. Looked up from germline, CDR1 is MNHNS and CDR2 is SASEGT. Written as DNA, the CDR3 is TGTGCCAGCAGTGAAACAGTCTCTGGAAACACCATATATTTT. Translating gives CASSETVSGNTIYF.

The rearrangement uses TRBV5-4 and TRBJ2-1; 7 bases match TRBD2. This CDR3 contains 13 residues. Germline lookup yields CDR1 SGHNT and CDR2 YYREEE (reference sequence). Germline trimming cut 4 bases from V and 7 bases from J; bases unmatched to any gene: 5. The CDR3 nucleotides are TGTGCCAGCAGCGGACTAGGATGGAATGAGCAGTTCTTC. Its protein product is CASSGLGWNEQFF.

The chain uses TRBV12-3 or TRBV12-4 and TRBJ2-7; no clear D. Trimming took off 3 bases at V and 3 bases at J, with 3 bases between the two ends. CDR3 length: 11 amino acids. The CDR3 loop reads CASSFNYEQYV. The CDR3 DNA reads as TGTGCCAGCAGTTTTAACTACGAGCAGTACGTC.

The chain carries TRBV11-3 and TRBJ2-7, with TRBD2 identical over 7 bases. The CDR3 is 16 amino acids. Germline V lookup: CDR1 SGHNT, CDR2 YENEEA. Trimming at V came to 5 bases and at J to 4 bases, leaving 14 bases not matched to a gene. The CDR3 nucleotides are TGTGCCAGCAGCCTCGTTGGAGGCTCGGGGGGATACGAGCAGTACGTC. Encoded protein: CASSLVGGSGGYEQYV.

This chain joins TRBV4-3 and TRBJ1-2; 8 bases match TRBD1. The V and J ends lost 4 bases and 8 bases, in that order; junction bases with no gene match: 6. The germline CDR1 and CDR2 sequences are LGHNA and YSLEER. The CDR3 covers 13 residues. The DNA of the CDR3 is TGCGCCAGCAGCCCCTGGACAGGGCGAGGCTACACCTTC. It encodes CASSPWTGRGYTF.

This chain uses TRBV7-9 with TRBJ1-5; TRBD1 matches 7 bases. V lost 5 bases and J lost 3; bases outside the gene matches: 7. The V gene's germline CDR1 is SEHNR and CDR2 FQNEAQ (reference sequence). The CDR3 has 15 residues. The CDR3, as DNA: TGTGCCAGCAGCATCGGGACAGAGTCCAATCAGCCCCAGCATTTT. Translating it yields CASSIGTESNQPQHF. The full variable domain, with the rest looked up from reference TRBV7-9 and TRBJ1-5, is DTGVSQNPRHKITKRGQNVTFRCDPISEHNRLYWYRQTLGQGPEFLTYFQNEAQLEKSRLLSDRFSAERPKGSFSTLEIQRTEQGDSAMYLCASSIGTESNQPQHFGDGTRLSIL.

This clone has just a few counts. V and J are TRBV4-2 and TRBJ1-2; 9 bases align to TRBD1. Germline assignment: CDR1 LGHNA and CDR2 YNFKEQ. With V trimmed by 2 bases and J by 6 bases, 7 bases remained unmatched. This CDR3 has 15 residues. This CDR3 reads CASSQPNRGHDGYTF. The CDR3 DNA is TGTGCCAGCAGCCAACCAAACAGGGGGCATGATGGCTACACCTTC.

The V call is TRBV24-1, the J call TRBJ1-5; the D is unclear. V dropped 4 bases and J dropped 6 bases, with 6 bases sitting between them. The CDR3 is 12 amino acids. The germline CDR1 and CDR2 sequences are KGHDR and SFDVKD. The CDR3 DNA reads as TGTGCCACCAGTGAGCGGAGTCAGCCCCAGCATTTT. Amino acid sequence: CATSERSQPQHF.

The chain combines TRBV28 with TRBJ2-3, with 9 nucleotides matching TRBD2. Trimming at V came to 4 bases and at J to 1 base, leaving 6 bases not matched to a gene. This CDR3 comprises 16 residues. CDR1 MDHEN and CDR2 SYDVKM come from the germline V gene. The CDR3 DNA reads TGTGCCAGCAGTTGGGGACTAGCCCCTGGCACAGATACGCAGTATTTT. Translating it yields CASSWGLAPGTDTQYF.

The chain is built from TRBV2 and TRBJ1-1; 11 bases fit TRBD1. Unmatched junction bases numbered 13, after V lost 7 bases and J lost 6 bases. The CDR3 spans 16 residues. The germline gives CDR1 SNHLY, CDR2 FYNNEI. The CDR3 loop reads CASIPGQGVGMAEAFF. DNA of the CDR3: TGTGCCAGCATCCCGGGACAGGGGGTCGGGATGGCTGAAGCTTTCTTT. Together with reference TRBV2 and TRBJ1-1, the CDR3 gives the full variable domain: EPEVTQTPSHQVTQMGQEVILRCVPISNHLYFYWYRQILGQKVEFLVSFYNNEISEKSEIFDDQFSVERPDGSNFTLKIRSTKLEDSAMYFCASIPGQGVGMAEAFFGQGTRLTVV.

This chain uses TRBV19 with TRBJ1-1, with 8 bases lining up with TRBD1. The germline V gene has CDR1 LNHDA and CDR2 SQIVND (reference sequence). The CDR3 runs to 13 residues. V shed 7 bases, J shed 6 bases, and the junction held 7 bases outside the gene matches. CDR3 sequence: CASKITGGSEAFF. The CDR3 DNA is TGTGCCAGTAAAATTACAGGGGGATCTGAAGCTTTCTTT.

This clone was recorded once. This chain uses TRBV7-8 with TRBJ2-6; 7 bases are shared with TRBD2. Germline lookup yields CDR1 SGHVS and CDR2 FQNEAQ. This CDR3 comprises 17 residues. V dropped 6 bases and J dropped 0; count of bases not matched to a gene: 8. The CDR3 nucleotides read TGTGCCAGCAGGGACTCTAGCGGACGCTCTGGGGCCAACGTCCTGACTTTC. The encoded protein is CASRDSSGRSGANVLTF.

This clone turned up a few times. This chain's CDR3 is CASSYKDFTDTQYF. As DNA, the CDR3 is TGTGCCAGCAGTTACAAGGACTTCACAGATACGCAGTATTTT. V usage is TRBV6-5 and J usage is TRBJ2-3; a weak D match, TRBD2 (5 bases). V lost 2 bases, J lost 2 bases, and 8 bases lay in between. This CDR3 comprises 14 residues. Germline values: CDR1 MNHEY, CDR2 SVGAGI.

This clone has more than one count but fewer than ten. The chain has TRBV19 and TRBJ2-2, with 13 bases lining up with TRBD2. Trimming took 8 bases from V and 10 from J; bases not matched to a gene: 7. Germline V gene lookup returns CDR1 LNHDA and CDR2 SQIVND (reference sequence). There are 14 residues in the CDR3. This chain's CDR3 is CASWTSGSKEELFF. Written as DNA, the CDR3 is TGTGCCAGTTGGACTAGCGGGAGTAAGGAGGAGCTGTTTTTT.